This T cell receptor beta chain derives from a study of T cell responses to AZD1222 COVID-19 vaccine (dated by TCRdb to the early 2020s). For the study in its entirety: TCR sequencing covered 233 trial participants: 200 to 220 given two doses of AZD1222 and approximately 26 given two doses of MenACWY control vaccine. Trial participants were enrolled by age into 18-55, 56-69 and 70-plus year subgroups, with around 140, 26 and 57 TCR-sequenced participants respectively. What the research found in general, with its limitations: After two AZD1222 doses, spike-specific TCR breadth and depth were significantly higher than at day 0 and than in MenACWY recipients. CD4 TCRs associated with the vaccine covered the entire spike protein, and the dominant responses were in regions 160-218 and 743-854. Because no samples from the day 14 peak response were available, repertoires could be characterized only after the peak T cell response. Epitopes outside the regions mutated in the B.1.351 and B.1.1.7 variants were reportedly recognized by nearly half of the unique spike-specific TCRs. The 56-69-year group was small, and its depth increase did not reach significance, likely because of low power. Most participants were white British and females outnumbered males, and the authors suggested that clonal diversity may have been underestimated. Conclusions about previously exposed vaccinees are limited because only five to seven AZD1222 recipients were SARS-CoV-2 seropositive at baseline.

The meaning of the sample's time point label: about 28 days (+/-7) after the second vaccine dose. Per the publication, the treatment or condition label means: meningococcal conjugate vaccine given as trial control. Vaccinee samples were obtained from the UK trials COV001 and COV002, which included a single-blind randomized controlled phase 2/3 trial of AZD1222 (ChAdOx1 nCoV-19) in healthy adults. For TCRbeta chain sequencing, PBMC samples from trial participants were taken at day 0 and at day 28 after the second dose. The junction shows trimming of 3 bases on V and 3 bases on J, and the gene matches do not reach 4 bases of it. Spanning cysteine to phenylalanine, the CDR3 consists of 15 amino acids. CDR3 DNA only is kept here, 45 bases in frame from base 1. In the germline V gene, CDR1 corresponds to SGHRS and CDR2 to YFSETQ. The CDR3 regions of human TCRbeta chains were analyzed by immunosequencing. In the paper's pipeline: TCRs in the repertoires were compared against a reference library of SARS-CoV-2-specific TCRs that had been generated with the MIRA antigen-specificity platform. Breadth was defined as the fraction of unique TCRs that were SARS-CoV-2-associated. Depth was defined as the fraction of total T cells that were SARS-CoV-2-associated. Using the MIRA data, each spike-specific TCR was mapped to the spike region that the TCR reacts to and placed in a CD4 or CD8 class. Log10-transformed breadth and depth values were compared by one-way ANOVA with Sidak's multiple comparisons tests. TCRdb stores this immuneACCESS table with in-frame sequences only. Part of the clones is absent; in the studies checked, under half of the shortfall reflects unresolved V genes, and no reason is known for the rest. V, J and clone size reflect that table, while D and trimming were determined from the DNA. This sample gives some 200,000 clones in total; approximately 94% of them show up just once. Together, the top ten hold 3.6% of the sample.

Of note for this clone: Its antigen specificity is not known. No base-level quality is on record; no much larger clone is a single base apart.

Rearrangement joined TRBV5-1 to TRBJ2-1, and 9 bases in between align with TRBD2. The TCR comes from an adult who received the MenACWY meningococcal vaccine as a control. The sequencing here drew on peripheral blood, taken 28 days after the second dose of the MenACWY control vaccine. The nucleotide sequence is TGCGCCAGCAGCTGGTCTAGCGGGATCTACAATGAGCAGTTCTTC. Translation gives CASSWSSGIYNEQFF. The entire variable domain, with the stretches around the CDR3 drawn from the reference TRBV5-1 and TRBJ2-1 proteins, is KAGVTQTPRYLIKTRGQQVTLSCSPISGHRSVSWYQQTPGQGLQFLFEYFSETQRNKGNFPGRFSGRQFSNSRSEMNVSTLELGDSALYLCASSWSSGIYNEQFFGPGTRLTVL.